This TCR beta chain was obtained from a study of multiple sclerosis patients with progressive multifocal leukoencephalopathy. Study at large: The control group, sampled over time, had multiple sclerosis, received natalizumab and did not develop PML.

Study-wide findings and caveats: PML-onset expanded TRB clones were detectable before and during natalizumab therapy. No common TRBV or TRBJ usage or pairing appeared at PML.

Only in-frame clones appear in the TCRdb table, and some are missing; sequencing was by immunoSEQ multiplex PCR. The repertoire holds under 40,000 clones, with 85% to 95% as singletons. Time point defined: before natalizumab initiation. T0 blood was collected before the first natalizumab infusion. The germline V and J ends were trimmed by 0 bases and 8 bases, with 11 bases remaining between them. The CDR3 is made up of 14 amino acids. Germline V gene sequence: CDR1 LNHNV, CDR2 YYDKDF (reference sequence). With regard to this clone: Antigen: not known.

Sequenced material: PBMCs. This receptor was identified in a man aged 30-40 years with multiple sclerosis. The chain has TRBV15 and TRBJ2-1; D ambiguous. The CDR3 loop reads CATSRDRNIYEQFF. Written as DNA, the CDR3 is TGTGCCACCAGCAGAGATCGTAATATTTATGAGCAGTTCTTC.